One and the same sample provided the 24 T cell receptor beta chains below, sequenced in a study of shared clonotypes between healthy human individuals. CD45RO-negative CD8 cells positively selected for CCR7 made up the naive population, which excluded terminally differentiated effector memory CD45RA+ cells. Using immunoSEQ multiplex PCR, the repertoire was profiled, and TCRdb retains in-frame clones only, with some absent. The table records around 2,000,000 clones, about 93% of them present only once. Input material: naive CD8+ T cells from PBMCs. Receptors were obtained from a man younger than 35 in good health. Some clones in this sample may be carry-over from other donors' samples.

The chain employs TRBV7-8 and TRBJ2-1; 9 nucleotides align to TRBD2. V lost 7 bases and J lost 7; bases outside the gene matches: 14. The germline V gene encodes CDR1 SGHVS and CDR2 FQNEAQ. This CDR3 region has 16 residues. CDR3 in amino acids: CASTPLAGGRENEQFF. CDR3 sequence (DNA): TGTGCCAGCACGCCCCTGGCGGGAGGGCGTGAGAATGAGCAGTTCTTC.

In this sample, this clone turned up a few times. The chain is built from TRBV14 and TRBJ1-2; D is unclear. Germline loops: CDR1 SGHDN, CDR2 FVKESK. V was trimmed by 3 bases and J by 4 bases, leaving 9 bases between them. The CDR3 covers 13 residues. CDR3 protein: CASSQDFSYGYTF. The CDR3 bases are TGTGCCAGCAGCCAGGACTTCAGCTATGGCTACACCTTC.

The chain is built from TRBV7-9 and TRBJ2-1; 7 bases align to TRBD2. Per the germline V gene, CDR1 is SEHNR and CDR2 is FQNEAQ (reference sequence). V shed 1 base and J 5 bases; nucleotides not matched to a gene: 5. This CDR3 is built from 15 residues. CDR3 coding DNA: TGTGCCAGCAGCTTAGACTTCACTAGCGACAATGAGCAGTTCTTC. Its protein product is CASSLDFTSDNEQFF.

The chain recombines TRBV5-1 with TRBJ2-5; 12 bases are a match to TRBD2. V trimming: 8 bases; J trimming: 5 bases; junction bases outside the gene matches: 7. Germline assignment: CDR1 SGHRS and CDR2 YFSETQ. The CDR3 covers 14 residues. The CDR3 nucleotides are TGCGCCAGTAGACTAGCGGGAGAAATGGAGACCCAGTACTTC. Its translation: CASRLAGEMETQYF. Filled out from reference TRBV5-1 and TRBJ2-5, the complete variable domain reads KAGVTQTPRYLIKTRGQQVTLSCSPISGHRSVSWYQQTPGQGLQFLFEYFSETQRNKGNFPGRFSGRQFSNSRSEMNVSTLELGDSALYLCASRLAGEMETQYFGPGTRLLVL.

The chain joins TRBV6-5 to TRBJ2-3, with a tentative D call TRBD2 (6 bases). The CDR3 extends over 14 amino acids. Trimming pared 6 bases from V and 1 base from J, leaving 11 bases between. CDR1 is MNHEY, CDR2 SVGAGI, per germline. CDR3 region: CASSLGGGTDTQYF. As DNA, the CDR3 is TGTGCCAGCAGCCTCGGAGGGGGCACAGATACGCAGTATTTT.

The chain carries TRBV5-8 and TRBJ2-7; D is unresolved. Germline assignment: CDR1 SGHTS and CDR2 YDEGEE. This CDR3 is built from 10 residues. The germline V and J ends were trimmed by 6 bases and 4 bases, with 5 bases remaining between them. In nucleotides, the CDR3 is TGTGCCAGCAAAGAGTACGAGCAGTACTTC. Its protein product is CASKEYEQYF.

This chain connects TRBV28 to TRBJ2-7, with D possibly being TRBD1 (7 bases). V was cut by 7 bases and J by 6 bases, with 19 bases left in between. The CDR3 is made up of 14 amino acids. The germline V gene has CDR1 MDHEN and CDR2 SYDVKM. CDR3 nucleotide sequence: TGTGCCAGCACCCAGGGGGGACCACGGTTCGAGCAGTACTTC. This gives the protein CASTQGGPRFEQYF. The variable domain in full, with the rest retrieved from reference TRBV28 and TRBJ2-7, is DVKVTQSSRYLVKRTGEKVFLECVQDMDHENMFWYRQDPGLGLRLIYFSYDVKMKEKGDIPEGYSVSREKKERFSLILESASTNQTSMYLCASTQGGPRFEQYFGPGTRLTVT.

The chain combines TRBV25-1 with TRBJ2-7, with TRBD2 as a possible D gene (5 bases). This CDR3 contains 15 residues. V lost 3 bases and J lost 7, with 19 bases in between. Germline V CDR1 and CDR2: MGHDK, SYGVNS. CDR3 sequence reads: CASSDTRPVEREQYF. The CDR3 DNA sequence: TGTGCCAGCAGTGATACAAGGCCAGTGGAGCGGGAGCAGTACTTC.

The chain uses TRBV27 and TRBJ1-1, with D unresolved. Germline V CDR1 and CDR2: MNHEY, SMNVEV (reference sequence). Trimming pared 2 bases from V and 2 bases from J, leaving 9 bases between. The CDR3 length is 14 residues. CDR3 residues: CASSLMGPNTEAFF. The CDR3 DNA sequence: TGTGCCAGCAGTTTAATGGGTCCCAACACTGAAGCTTTCTTT.

The chain employs TRBV6-5 and TRBJ1-2; D remains unclear. The CDR3 is 13 residues long. Trimming left V 4 bases short and J 1 base short, with 7 bases between. The germline V gene encodes CDR1 MNHEY and CDR2 SVGAGI. CDR3 sequence reads: CASSSWDNYGYTF. CDR3 DNA: TGTGCCAGCAGTTCTTGGGATAACTATGGCTACACCTTC.

The genes are TRBV7-9 and TRBJ2-6; no reliable D call. This CDR3 is 12 amino acids long. V lost 7 bases to trimming and J lost 6 bases, with 7 bases between them. Germline V gives CDR1 SEHNR, CDR2 FQNEAQ (reference sequence). The CDR3 here is CASTNQANVLTF. CDR3 DNA: TGTGCCAGCACCAATCAGGCCAACGTCCTGACTTTC.

The V gene is TRBV27, the J gene TRBJ1-1; D not resolved. The germline CDR1 and CDR2 sequences are MNHEY and SMNVEV (reference sequence). This CDR3 comprises 15 residues. V was clipped by 0 bases and J by 6 bases, with 14 bases between them. This chain's CDR3 is CASSLSWTRGAEAFF. DNA for the CDR3: TGTGCCAGCAGTTTATCCTGGACCCGCGGCGCTGAAGCTTTCTTT.

The chain links TRBV28 to TRBJ1-1; D unclear. Between the trimmed V and J ends, which lost 2 bases and 1 base, there was a span of 11 bases. From germline, CDR1 is MDHEN and CDR2 SYDVKM. CDR3 size: 15 residues. CDR3: CASSLRETENTEAFF. The CDR3 DNA is TGTGCCAGCAGTTTACGGGAGACGGAGAACACTGAAGCTTTCTTT.

This clone was detected once. The CDR3 here is CASRMGTALGELFF. In DNA form, the CDR3 reads TGTGCCAGCAGAATGGGAACAGCTCTCGGGGAGCTGTTTTTT. The chain uses TRBV27 and TRBJ2-2, with unresolved D. Looked up from germline, CDR1 is MNHEY and CDR2 is SMNVEV (reference sequence). CDR3 length equals 14 residues. V was trimmed by 6 bases and J by 7 bases, leaving 15 bases between them.

The genes are TRBV28 and TRBJ2-1, with 11 bases that match TRBD2. V dropped 3 bases and J dropped 4; count of bases not matched to a gene: 14. The CDR3 extends over 19 amino acids. Looked up from germline, CDR1 is MDHEN and CDR2 is SYDVKM. The CDR3 DNA is TGTGCCAGCAGTTTGATCTCGGGACTAGCGGAGGGGGGGTACAATGAGCAGTTCTTC. Its translation: CASSLISGLAEGGYNEQFF.

In this sample, this clone turned up a few times. The rearrangement joins TRBV9 to TRBJ1-1; the D gene is possibly TRBD1 (6 bases). The CDR3 is made up of 15 amino acids. The V end lost 0 bases, the J end lost 2 bases, and 11 bases lay between the germline ends. Germline V gene sequence: CDR1 SGDLS, CDR2 YYNGEE. As DNA, the CDR3 is TGTGCCAGCAGCGTAGTCGGGGGCACCAACACTGAAGCTTTCTTT. It yields the protein CASSVVGGTNTEAFF.

Remarks on this clone: Compared with germline, one end of the junction differs, possibly owing to a read error. CDR3 coding DNA: TGTGCCAGCAAACGTAAGCAGAGGGACCCCCCGGGCTTC. Translation gives CASKRKQRDPPGF. This chain joins TRBV6-1 and TRBJ2-4; either TRBD1 or TRBD2 may fit D (5 bases each). Germline CDR1 MNHNS, CDR2 SASEGT. The CDR3 runs to 13 residues.

The CDR3 is CASSSRGQGGYTF. In nucleotides, the CDR3 is TGTGCCAGCAGTTCGAGGGGGCAGGGTGGCTACACCTTC. V gene TRBV27 combines with J gene TRBJ1-2, with TRBD1 matching over 7 bases. Germline V gene sequence: CDR1 MNHEY, CDR2 SMNVEV (reference sequence). V shed 4 bases and J 7 bases; nucleotides not matched to a gene: 6. CDR3 length: 13 residues.

V and J are TRBV15 and TRBJ2-7, with 7 bases that match TRBD2. Germline V gene data show CDR1 as LNHNV and CDR2 as YYDKDF (reference sequence). The CDR3 extends over 17 amino acids. Unmatched junction bases numbered 14, after V lost 1 base and J lost 5 bases. CDR3 amino acids: CATSRGEEGRERDEQYF. CDR3 bases: TGTGCCACCAGCAGAGGGGAGGAAGGGCGGGAGAGAGACGAGCAGTACTTC.

This clone was recorded once. CDR3 in amino acids: CASSLNLNSLDTEAFF. CDR3 sequence (DNA): TGTGCCAGCAGCCTAAACCTTAACAGCTTAGACACTGAAGCTTTCTTT. This sequence joins TRBV11-2 and TRBJ1-1; D gene uncertain. The ends were cut back, 5 bases at V and 3 bases at J, with 19 bases in the middle. The CDR3 loop spans 16 amino acids. Germline loops: CDR1 SGHAT, CDR2 FQNNGV.

J is TRBJ2-1 and V is TRBV11-3; 9 positions agree with TRBD2. J gave up 4 bases and V 3 bases, and 4 bases lay outside the gene matches. From germline, CDR1 is SGHNT and CDR2 YENEEA. The CDR3 is made up of 15 amino acids. The CDR3 sequence is CASSFMREGYNEQFF. DNA of the CDR3: TGTGCCAGCAGCTTCATGCGGGAGGGGTACAATGAGCAGTTCTTC.

The chain has TRBV2 and TRBJ2-3; D assignment may be TRBD1 or TRBD2 (5 bases each). Germline assignment: CDR1 SNHLY and CDR2 FYNNEI. V was pared by 4 bases and J by 6 bases, with 17 bases between. The CDR3 extends over 15 amino acids. CDR3 amino acids: CASSGGTGSLDTQYF. The CDR3 nucleotides are TGTGCCAGCAGTGGAGGGACGGGATCCTTGGATACGCAGTATTTT.

The chain is built from TRBV6-5 and TRBJ2-1, with TRBD2 matching over 9 bases. Germline lookup yields CDR1 MNHEY and CDR2 SVGAGI. The CDR3 spans 16 residues. With V trimmed by 6 bases and J by 6 bases, 12 bases remained unmatched. Here the CDR3 reads CASSYDTGTSLNEQFF. CDR3 coding DNA: TGTGCCAGCAGCTACGACACTGGGACTAGCCTCAATGAGCAGTTCTTC.

The rearrangement links TRBV29-1 to TRBJ1-2, with TRBD1 identical over 8 bases. Per the germline V gene, CDR1 is SQVTM and CDR2 is ANQGSEA. The CDR3 consists of 15 residues. J was trimmed by 2 bases and V by 3 bases; bases with no gene match: 8. The CDR3 nucleotides are TGCAGCGTTGACGGGGTAACAGGGGGGAACTATGGCTACACCTTC. Translated, it gives CSVDGVTGGNYGYTF.